The clone carrying this T cell receptor (beta chain) has more than one count but fewer than ten. No antigen is known for it. The source of the sample is a study of T cells after yellow fever vaccination. Background on the study: Researchers used SMART-Seq v4 Ultra Low Input to prepare fractions that had low cell numbers. Overall study findings and caveats: Subsequent booster samples again held most clones from primary vaccination (roughly 96% CD4, 85% to 90% CD8). The secondary response was weaker but peaked faster, day 5 versus 15.

Researchers made TCR cDNA using 5'RACE template switching, and this step added a universal primer site and UMIs. TCRdb re-analysed the 5' RACE reads in MiXCR, keeping a single row per CDR3 protein. The table includes roughly 400,000 distinct CDR3 sequences, over 15% detected once. The V end was cut by 3 bases, the J end by 8 bases, with 14 bases between. CDR3 size: 15 residues. CDR1 is MGHDK and CDR2 is SYGVNS in the germline V gene. The sample in question was PBMCs, obtained before the yellow fever booster vaccination. This chain uses TRBV25-1 with TRBJ1-6; no reliable D call. The TCR originated in a man younger than 30 who received the YFV17D yellow fever vaccine. For the CDR3, the DNA is TGTGCCAGCAGTGAGGATTTTGGGGATTATTCACCCCTCCACTTT. Amino acid sequence: CASSEDFGDYSPLHF.